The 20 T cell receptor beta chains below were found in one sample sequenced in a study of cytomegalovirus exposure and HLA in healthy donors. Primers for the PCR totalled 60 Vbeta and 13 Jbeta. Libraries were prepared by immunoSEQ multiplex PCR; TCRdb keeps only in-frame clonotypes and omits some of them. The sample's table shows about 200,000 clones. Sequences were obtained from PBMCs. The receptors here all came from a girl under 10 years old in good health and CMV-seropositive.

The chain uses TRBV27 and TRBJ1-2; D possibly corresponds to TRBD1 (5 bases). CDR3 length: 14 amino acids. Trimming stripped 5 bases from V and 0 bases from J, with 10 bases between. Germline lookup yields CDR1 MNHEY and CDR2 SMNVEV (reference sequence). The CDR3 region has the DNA TGTGCCAGCAGTGGGGGACTAGCTAACTATGGCTACACCTTC. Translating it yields CASSGGLANYGYTF.

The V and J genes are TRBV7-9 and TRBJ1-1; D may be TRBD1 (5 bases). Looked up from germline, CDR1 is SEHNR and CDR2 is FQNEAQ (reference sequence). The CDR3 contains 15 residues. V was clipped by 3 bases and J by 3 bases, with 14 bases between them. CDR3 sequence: CASSFEGRSYTEAFF. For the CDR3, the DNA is TGTGCCAGCAGCTTCGAGGGGAGGTCTTACACTGAAGCTTTCTTT. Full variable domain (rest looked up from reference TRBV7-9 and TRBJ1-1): DTGVSQNPRHKITKRGQNVTFRCDPISEHNRLYWYRQTLGQGPEFLTYFQNEAQLEKSRLLSDRFSAERPKGSFSTLEIQRTEQGDSAMYLCASSFEGRSYTEAFFGQGTRLTVV.

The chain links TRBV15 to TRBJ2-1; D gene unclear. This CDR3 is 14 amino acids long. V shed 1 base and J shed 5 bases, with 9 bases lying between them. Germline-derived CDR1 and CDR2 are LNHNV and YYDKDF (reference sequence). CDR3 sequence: CATSRGILDNEQFF. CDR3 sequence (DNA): TGTGCCACCAGCAGAGGTATCCTAGACAATGAGCAGTTCTTC.

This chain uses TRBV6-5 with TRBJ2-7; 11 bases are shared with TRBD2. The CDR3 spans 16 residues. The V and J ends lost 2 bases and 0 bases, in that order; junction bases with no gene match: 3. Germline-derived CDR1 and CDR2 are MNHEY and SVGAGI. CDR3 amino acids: CASSYPGLAGSYEQYF. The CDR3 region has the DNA TGTGCCAGCAGTTACCCCGGACTAGCGGGCTCCTACGAGCAGTACTTC.

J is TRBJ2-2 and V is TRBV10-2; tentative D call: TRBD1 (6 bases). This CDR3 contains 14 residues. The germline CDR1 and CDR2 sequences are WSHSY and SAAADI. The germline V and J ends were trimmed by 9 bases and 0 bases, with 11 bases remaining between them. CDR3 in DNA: TGCGCCAGTCGACAGGCCTCGAACACCGGGGAGCTGTTTTTT. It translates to CASRQASNTGELFF.

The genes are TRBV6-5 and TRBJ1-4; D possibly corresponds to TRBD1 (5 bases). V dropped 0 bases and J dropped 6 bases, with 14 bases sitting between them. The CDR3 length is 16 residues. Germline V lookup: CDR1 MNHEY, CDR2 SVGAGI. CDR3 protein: CASSYSNQGSYEKLFF. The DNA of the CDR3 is TGTGCCAGCAGTTACTCGAATCAGGGTAGTTATGAAAAACTGTTTTTT.

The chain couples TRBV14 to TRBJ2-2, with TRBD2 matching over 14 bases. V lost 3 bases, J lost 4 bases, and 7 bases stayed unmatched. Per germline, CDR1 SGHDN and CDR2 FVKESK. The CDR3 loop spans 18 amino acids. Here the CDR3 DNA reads TGTGCCAGCAGCCACCCGACTAGCGGGAGGGCTCGCACCGGGGAGCTGTTTTTT. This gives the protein CASSHPTSGRARTGELFF.

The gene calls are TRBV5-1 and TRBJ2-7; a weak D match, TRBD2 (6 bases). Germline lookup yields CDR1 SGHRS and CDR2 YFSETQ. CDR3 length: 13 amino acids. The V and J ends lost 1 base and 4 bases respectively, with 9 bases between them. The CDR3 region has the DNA TGCGCCAGCAGCTTGAAAGGAGGGTACGAGCAGTACTTC. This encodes CASSLKGGYEQYF. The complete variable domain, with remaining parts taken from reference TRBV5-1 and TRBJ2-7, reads KAGVTQTPRYLIKTRGQQVTLSCSPISGHRSVSWYQQTPGQGLQFLFEYFSETQRNKGNFPGRFSGRQFSNSRSEMNVSTLELGDSALYLCASSLKGGYEQYFGPGTRLTVT.

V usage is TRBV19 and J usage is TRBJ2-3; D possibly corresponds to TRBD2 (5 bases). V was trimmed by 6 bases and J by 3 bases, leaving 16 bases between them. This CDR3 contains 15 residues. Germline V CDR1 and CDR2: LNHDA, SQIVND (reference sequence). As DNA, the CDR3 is TGTGCCAGTAGCACTAGTAAAGTGGGTACAGATACGCAGTATTTT. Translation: CASSTSKVGTDTQYF.

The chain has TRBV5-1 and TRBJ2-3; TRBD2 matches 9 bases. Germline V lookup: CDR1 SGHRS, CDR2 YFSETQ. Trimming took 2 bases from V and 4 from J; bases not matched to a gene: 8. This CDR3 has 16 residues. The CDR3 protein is CASSLRGREGPDTQYF. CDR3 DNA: TGCGCCAGCAGCTTAAGGGGGCGGGAGGGGCCAGATACGCAGTATTTT.

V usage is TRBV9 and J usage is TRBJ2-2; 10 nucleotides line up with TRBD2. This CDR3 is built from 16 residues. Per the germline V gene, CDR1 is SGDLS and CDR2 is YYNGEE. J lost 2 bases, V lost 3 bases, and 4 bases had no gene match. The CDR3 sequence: CASSEGLADNTGELFF. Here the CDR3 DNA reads TGTGCCAGCAGCGAAGGACTAGCGGACAACACCGGGGAGCTGTTTTTT.

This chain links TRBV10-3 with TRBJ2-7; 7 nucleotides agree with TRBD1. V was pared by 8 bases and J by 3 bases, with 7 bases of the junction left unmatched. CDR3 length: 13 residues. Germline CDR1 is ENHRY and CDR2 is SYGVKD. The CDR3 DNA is TGTGCCATCGGCCGAGACAGGGTCTACGAGCAGTACTTC. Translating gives CAIGRDRVYEQYF.

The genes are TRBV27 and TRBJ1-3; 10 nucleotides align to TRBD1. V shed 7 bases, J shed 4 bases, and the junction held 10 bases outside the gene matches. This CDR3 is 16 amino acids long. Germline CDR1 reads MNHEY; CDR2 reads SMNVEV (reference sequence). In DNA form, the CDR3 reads TGTGCCAGCAAACCGTCAGGACAGGGGGTCGGAAACACCATATATTTT. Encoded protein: CASKPSGQGVGNTIYF.

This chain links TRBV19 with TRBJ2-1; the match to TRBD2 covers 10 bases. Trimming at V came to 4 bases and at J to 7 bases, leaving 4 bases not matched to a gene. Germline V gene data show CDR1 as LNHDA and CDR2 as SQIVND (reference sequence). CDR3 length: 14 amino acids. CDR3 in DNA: TGTGCCAGTAGTACCGGGACTAGCGCGAATGAGCAGTTCTTC. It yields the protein CASSTGTSANEQFF.

CDR3 bases: TGCGCCAGCAGCCCCGGACAGGCGAACACCGGGGAGCTGTTTTTT. Translating gives CASSPGQANTGELFF. J is TRBJ2-2 and V is TRBV5-1, with TRBD1 identical over 7 bases. The CDR3 loop spans 15 amino acids. V gave up 4 bases and J gave up 0 bases; unmatched junction bases: 3. Germline V lookup: CDR1 SGHRS, CDR2 YFSETQ.

CDR3 in amino acids: CASSVGAGLDGYTF. CDR3 in DNA: TGTGCCAGCAGCGTAGGGGCAGGGCTGGACGGCTACACCTTC. This chain joins TRBV9 and TRBJ1-2; the D gene is possibly TRBD1 (5 bases). CDR1 SGDLS and CDR2 YYNGEE come from the germline V gene. V was clipped by 0 bases and J by 8 bases, with 14 bases between them. CDR3 length: 14 amino acids.

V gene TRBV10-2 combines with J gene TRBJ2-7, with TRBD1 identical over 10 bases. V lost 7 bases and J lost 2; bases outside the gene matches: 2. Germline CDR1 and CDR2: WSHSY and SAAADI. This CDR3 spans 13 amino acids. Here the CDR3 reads CASKDRGTYEQYF. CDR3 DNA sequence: TGCGCCAGCAAGGACAGGGGGACCTACGAGCAGTACTTC.

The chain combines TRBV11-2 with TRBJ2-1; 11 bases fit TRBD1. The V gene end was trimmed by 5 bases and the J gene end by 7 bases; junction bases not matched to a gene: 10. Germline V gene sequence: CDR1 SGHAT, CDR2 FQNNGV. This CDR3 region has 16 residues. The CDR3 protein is CASSPLGQGVTNEQFF. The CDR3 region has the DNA TGTGCCAGCAGCCCCCTGGGACAGGGGGTCACTAATGAGCAGTTCTTC.

The CDR3 sequence: CASSSSGDTGELFF. The CDR3 DNA follows: TGTGCCAGTAGTTCCTCAGGGGACACCGGGGAGCTGTTTTTT. V is TRBV19 and J is TRBJ2-2; D is possibly TRBD1 (6 bases). The CDR3 spans 14 residues. V dropped 5 bases and J dropped 3 bases, with 10 bases sitting between them. Germline-derived CDR1 and CDR2 are LNHDA and SQIVND (reference sequence).

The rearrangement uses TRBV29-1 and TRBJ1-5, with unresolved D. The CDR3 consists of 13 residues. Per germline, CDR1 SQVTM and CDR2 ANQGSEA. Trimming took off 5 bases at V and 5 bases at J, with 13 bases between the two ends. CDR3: CSVKSGRDQPQHF. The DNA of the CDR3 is TGCAGCGTTAAATCGGGGAGGGATCAGCCCCAGCATTTT.